This T cell receptor beta chain comes out of a study of blood T cell repertoires in COVID-19. Profiling relied on immunoSEQ multiplex PCR, and the TCRdb table lists in-frame clones only, not all of them. Here the sample spans about 200,000 clones, roughly four fifths being singletons. The receptor's source is a woman in her seventies with COVID-19, enrolled during active disease. Sequenced input: peripheral blood.

The CDR3 is CASSLAQPSQETQYF. CDR3 DNA sequence: TGTGCCAGCAGCTTAGCGCAACCCAGCCAAGAGACCCAGTACTTC. The gene calls are TRBV7-9 and TRBJ2-5, with no clear D. CDR1 SEHNR and CDR2 FQNEAQ come from the germline V gene (reference sequence). Trimming took 0 bases from V and 1 from J, leaving 9 bases between them. The length of the CDR3 is 15 residues.